This T cell receptor beta chain was found in a study of blood T cell repertoires in COVID-19. Trimming removed 4 bases at V and 6 bases at J, with 19 bases between. In germline, CDR1 is SGHKS, CDR2 YYEKEE (reference sequence). The CDR3 has 15 residues. The count of this clone is one. Participants reported their clinical history, and cohort assignment relied on those reports. In the original workflow: Nucleated cell counts were estimated from reference gene primer amplification. Data came from immunoSEQ multiplex PCR; TCRdb stores just in-frame clones and leaves some out. That table gives V, J and clone size, and the DNA gave D and trimming. Found here are about 220,000 clones, just over 85% of them singletons; the top ten hold under 4%.

The sequence came from a woman aged 40 to 50 with acute COVID-19. Sequencing was carried out using PBMCs or T cells enriched from blood (not recorded which). This chain links TRBV5-5 with TRBJ1-2; D gene uncertain. In DNA, the CDR3 is TGTGCCAGCAGCGTTGGCCGGGTGGGTTTACATGGCTACACCTTC. It yields the protein CASSVGRVGLHGYTF. The whole variable domain, filled in from reference TRBV5-5 and TRBJ1-2, reads DAGVTQSPTHLIKTRGQQVTLRCSPISGHKSVSWYQQVLGQGPQFIFQYYEKEERGRGNFPDRFSARQFPNYSSELNVNALLLGDSALYLCASSVGRVGLHGYTFGSGTRLTVV.